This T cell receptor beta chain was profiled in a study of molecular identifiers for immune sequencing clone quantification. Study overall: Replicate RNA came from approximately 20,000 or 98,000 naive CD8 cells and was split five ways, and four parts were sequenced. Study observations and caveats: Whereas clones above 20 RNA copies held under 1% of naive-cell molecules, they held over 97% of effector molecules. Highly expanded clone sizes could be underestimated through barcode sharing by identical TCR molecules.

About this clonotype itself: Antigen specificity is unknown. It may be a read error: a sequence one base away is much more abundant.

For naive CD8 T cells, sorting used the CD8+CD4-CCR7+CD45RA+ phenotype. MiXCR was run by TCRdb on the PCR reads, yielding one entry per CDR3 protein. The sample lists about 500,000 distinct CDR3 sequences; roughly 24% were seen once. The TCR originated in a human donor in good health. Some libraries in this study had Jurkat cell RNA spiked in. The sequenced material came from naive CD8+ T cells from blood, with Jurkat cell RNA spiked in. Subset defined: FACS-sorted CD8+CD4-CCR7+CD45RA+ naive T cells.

The CDR3 here is CASSQSRDTKETQHF. CDR3 in DNA: TGCGCCAGCAGCCAATCCCGGGACACCAAAGAGACCCAGCACTTC. The V call is TRBV4-1, the J call TRBJ2-5, with a tentative D call TRBD1 (6 bases). CDR3 length: 15 residues. CDR1 MGHRA and CDR2 YSYEKL come from the germline V gene.